This T cell receptor (beta chain) appears in the sequencing data of a study of blood T cells in healthy people across ages (dated by TCRdb to the mid-2010s). Notes on the research overall: In model experiments, template switching captured about one uniquely barcoded TCR beta cDNA molecule for every two T cells. Donors were grouped into four age groups: young (average roughly 15 years), middle-aged (around 39), aged (roughly 62) and long-lived (approximately 78). For two donors (one aged 18 to 30 and one aged 80 or older), the study analyzed two additional independent replicas of 1 million unique cDNA reads from the same blood draw. To avoid experimental bias, donors of different ages were spread randomly across the sequencing lanes. To track age-related changes in TCR beta repertoire diversity, the study relied on deep sequencing normalized with unique cDNA molecular identifiers. Overall study outcomes, separate from this receptor: Bulk unsorted PBMC profiling prevented conclusive comparison of naive and antigen-experienced compartments. The CMV infection status of donors was not known, potentially confounding age-related changes in expanded clonotypes. Observed TCR beta diversity correlated strongly with the percentage of naive T cells measured by flow cytometry. Total diversity estimates from one million sequenced T cells were considered lower bounds and underestimates. Compared with the aged group, the long-lived group had more naive CD4+ T cells, fewer expanded clones and increased TCR diversity, suggesting age selection. Observed TCR beta diversity per million T cells fell roughly linearly with age, and a significant reduction was already apparent by age about 36.

The donors were about 40 Caucasian individuals from Russia, aged 6 to 90 years, who were systemically healthy. Each donor gave roughly 11 milliliters of peripheral blood, drawn into EDTA-treated Vacutainer tubes. PBMCs were isolated by Ficoll-Paque density-gradient centrifugation, with at least 6 million obtained per sample. Total RNA, at least 6 micrograms per sample, was extracted from PBMCs with Trizol reagent. For every donor, an aliquot of PBMCs went through flow cytometry to measure the percentages of naive CD45RAhigh/CD27high T cells. This clonotype was detected a few times. What antigen it recognizes has not been identified. No base-level quality is on record; no much larger clone is a single base apart. Measured from the cysteine to the phenylalanine, the CDR3 is 15 residues long. Just CDR3 DNA is preserved here, 45 bases in frame from base 1. CDR1 and CDR2 are drawn from the germline V gene: SGHAT, FQNNGV. Ends trimmed: V by 7 bases, J by 6 bases; bases unmatched to a gene: 8.

The protocol used for the library was 5' RACE. For sequencing, an Illumina HiSeq 2500 was employed. A second about 7 to 12 cycle PCR used a sample-barcoded 5' primer and a J-beta primer mix. A template-switch 5' adaptor carrying 12 random nucleotides introduced a unique molecular identifier onto each TCR beta cDNA molecule. At least 2.5 million CDR3-containing paired-end reads were obtained from each sample. The Mint cDNA synthesis kit, primed by a TRBC-specific oligonucleotide, was used to synthesize first-strand cDNA from all RNA. All cDNA was treated with uracil-DNA glycosylase and then went through a first 18-cycle PCR with the universal primers M1SS and BC2_uni_R. Concerning the study's data processing: For normalization, 1 million high-quality reads, each with a distinct molecular identifier, were randomly selected from each sample. Instead of being binned into consensus sequences, reads with shared molecular identifiers were discarded. MiTCR, set to a Q25 quality threshold and the strictest error-elimination algorithm, was used for CDR3 identification, clonotype clustering and error correction. A nonparametric unseen species model with Euler transformation was used to estimate a lower bound on total TCR beta diversity. TCRdb reworked the public reads: Q25 trimming with fastp, MiXCR clone assembly, productive beta chains retained. When rows share a CDR3 protein, they turn into one entry using the most common DNA and genes. None of the V and J calls come from the authors' own analysis; TCRdb made them. This sample holds about 1 million distinct CDR3 sequences; 45% were observed only once. Approximately 17% of the sample belongs to the ten largest clones.

The origin of this receptor is a woman in her sixties or seventies in good health. The sample taken for sequencing was blood. The V and J segments used are TRBV11-2 and TRBJ2-7; the central 14 bases match TRBD2. The CDR3 corresponds to CASIPGLAGAGEQYF. The sequenced DNA: TGTGCCAGCATCCCGGGACTAGCGGGAGCTGGCGAGCAGTACTTC. When the CDR3 is completed using the reference TRBV11-2 and TRBJ2-7 genes on either side, the full variable domain is EAGVAQSPRYKIIEKRQSVAFWCNPISGHATLYWYQQILGQGPKLLIQFQNNGVVDDSQLPKDRFSAERLKGVDSTLKIQPAKLEDSAVYLCASIPGLAGAGEQYFGPGTRLTVT.